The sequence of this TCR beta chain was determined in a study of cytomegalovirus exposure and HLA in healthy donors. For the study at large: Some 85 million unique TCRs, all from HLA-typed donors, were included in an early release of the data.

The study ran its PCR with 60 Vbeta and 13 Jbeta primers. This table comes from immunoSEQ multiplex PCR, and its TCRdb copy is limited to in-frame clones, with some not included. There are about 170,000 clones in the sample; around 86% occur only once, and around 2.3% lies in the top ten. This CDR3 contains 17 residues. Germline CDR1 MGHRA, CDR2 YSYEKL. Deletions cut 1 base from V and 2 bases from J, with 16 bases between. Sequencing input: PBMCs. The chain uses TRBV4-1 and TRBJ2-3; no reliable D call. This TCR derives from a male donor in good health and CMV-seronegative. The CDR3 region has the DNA TGCGCCAGCAGCCAAGCTCGGGTATTAACACCCACAGATACGCAGTATTTT. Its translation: CASSQARVLTPTDTQYF.